The clone carrying this TCR beta chain was counted many times. Its antigen is still unknown. One end of the junction does not line up with germline, which may come from a read error. This specimen comes from a study of neurological immune-mediated disorders. Time point specified: longitudinal time-point 1 (baseline). This CDR3 is built from 14 residues. The germline CDR1 and CDR2 sequences are SGHRS and YFSETQ. It was by 5'RACE with 10-nucleotide random UMIs that the cDNA was made. TCRdb re-analysed the 5' RACE reads in MiXCR, keeping a single row per CDR3 protein. Of 67,000 or so distinct CDR3 sequences listed, roughly an eighth are singletons. Findings and limits, study-wide: HTLV-1-associated myelopathy displayed the greatest TCR clonal expansion, and multiple sclerosis exhibited the smallest, lower than that of healthy controls. The absence of any CDR3 amino acid sequence shared by expanded clones across subjects suggests that repertoires were private in all groups.

The clonotype comes from a female donor with HTLV-1-associated myelopathy (HAM/TSP). Specimen: PBMCs. This chain uses TRBV5-1 with TRBJ2-3; 8 bases map to TRBD1. CDR3 coding DNA: TGCGCCAGCAGGCAGGGGGCTTCCACAGACACGCAGTATTTT. This encodes CASRQGASTDTQYF.